This is a list of T cell receptor beta chains from one sample in a study of T cells in tuberculosis. The table came from immunoSEQ multiplex PCR; TCRdb's copy has only in-frame clones and leaves some out. The table has 70,000 to 95,000 clones, under 95% seen once. The sequenced material came from CD1b-GMM tetramer-negative cells sorted from PBMCs. These receptors originate from an adult woman with latent tuberculosis. The CDR3 runs from the conserved cysteine through the conserved F or W. The D gene is left open where the match is weak. Clone size is stated in some rows and not others, as once, few, many or a class when expanded.

TRBV7-8,15,TRBJ2-3,-,TRBD1,TGTGCCAGCAGCCTACCGGGACAGGGGATCGATACGCAGTATTTT,CASSLPGQGIDTQYF
TRBV19,13,TRBJ1-1,-,TRBD1,TGTGCCAGTACACAGGGGGTGGCCCGTGAAGCTTTCTTT,CASTQGVAREAFF
TRBV7-7,14,TRBJ2-1,-,TRBD1,TGTGCTAGCAGCGCCGGGACAGGGGGCAATGAGCAGTTCTTC,CASSAGTGGNEQFF
TRBV6-6,12,TRBJ1-1,-,-,TGTGCCAGCACTGAGAAGAACACTGAAGCTTTCTTT,CASTEKNTEAFF
TRBV14,15,TRBJ2-6,-,-,TGTGCCAGCAGCCATCCTTACTCTGGGGCCAACGTCCTGACTTTC,CASSHPYSGANVLTF
TRBV27,11,TRBJ2-5,once,-,TGTGCCAGCAGTTCACGGGAGACCCAGTACTTC,CASSSRETQYF
TRBV4-2,16,TRBJ2-2,once,-,TGTGCCAGCAGCCAAGATGGGAGCAAGCACACCGGGGAGCTGTTTTTT,CASSQDGSKHTGELFF
TRBV5-4,14,TRBJ1-2,-,TRBD1,TGTGCCAGCAGCCAGGGACAGGGTAACTATGGCTACACCTTC,CASSQGQGNYGYTF
TRBV20-1,11,TRBJ2-7,-,TRBD1,TGCAGTGCTAGAGGGGACAGGGAACAGTACTTC,CSARGDREQYF
TRBV7-2,14,TRBJ2-5,-,-,TGTGCCAGCAGCTCAAACAGGGTCGGGGAGACCCAGTACTTC,CASSSNRVGETQYF
TRBV29-1,13,TRBJ1-1,once,-,TGCAGCGTTGTTTACAGGGCTAAGACTGAAGCTTTCTTT,CSVVYRAKTEAFF
TRBV11-2,13,TRBJ2-2,-,-,TGTGCCAGCAGCCTCTCGGGGACCGGGGAGCTGTTTTTT,CASSLSGTGELFF
TRBV30,13,TRBJ1-1,once,-,TGTGCCTGGCTTTTAAGACAGAGTTACGGGGCTTTCTTT,CAWLLRQSYGAFF
TRBV6-1,14,TRBJ2-3,-,TRBD1,TGTGCCAGCAGCTGGGGTGCAGGGGGAGATACGCAGTATTTT,CASSWGAGGDTQYF
TRBV16,17,TRBJ2-7,-,-,TGTGCCAGCAGCCAATCACCATTGCGGGACCGAACCTACGAGCAGTACTTC,CASSQSPLRDRTYEQYF
TRBV5-1,18,TRBJ2-3,-,TRBD1,TGCGCCAGCAGCTTGGCCATGACAGGGGGTTATAGCACAGATACGCAGTATTTT,CASSLAMTGGYSTDTQYF
TRBV19,15,TRBJ2-2,-,TRBD1,TGTGCCAGTAGTCGAAGGGGGCGAGAAACCGGGGAGCTGTTTTTT,CASSRRGRETGELFF
TRBV9,16,TRBJ2-1,-,TRBD2,TGTGCCAGCAGCGTAGGGGCAGCGGGGGTGTACAATGAGCAGTTCTTC,CASSVGAAGVYNEQFF
TRBV7-6,14,TRBJ2-3,once,TRBD1,TGTGCCAGCACAGCAGGGGGTAGCACAGATACGCAGTATTTT,CASTAGGSTDTQYF
TRBV7-8,17,TRBJ1-5,-,TRBD1,TGTGCCAGCACCTTAGACAGGGGGTGGTTTAAAGATCAGCCCCAGCATTTT,CASTLDRGWFKDQPQHF
TRBV28,13,TRBJ2-5,-,TRBD2,TGTGCCAGCAGGGGCGGGAGGACGGAGACCCAGTACTTC,CASRGGRTETQYF
TRBV7-2,13,TRBJ1-2,-,TRBD1,TGTGCCAGCAGCCAGGGGGCGAGCTATGGCTACACCTTC,CASSQGASYGYTF
TRBV10-3,16,TRBJ1-5,-,TRBD1,TGTGCCATCAGTGAGGAGGGGACAGGCGCAAATCAGCCCCAGCATTTT,CAISEEGTGANQPQHF
TRBV29-1,14,TRBJ2-1,-,TRBD1,TGCAGCGTTTTTACAGGGGGCACTCGTAATGAGCAGTTCTTC,CSVFTGGTRNEQFF
TRBV2,13,TRBJ2-7,-,TRBD2,TGTGCCAGCAGTGAACGGCTAGCGGGCCTTTTGTACTTC,CASSERLAGLLYF
TRBV4-2,18,TRBJ2-6,-,-,TGTGCCAGCAGCCAAGAACCAGGAAAACTCTCTGGGGCCAACGTCCTGACCTTC,CASSQEPGKLSGANVLTF